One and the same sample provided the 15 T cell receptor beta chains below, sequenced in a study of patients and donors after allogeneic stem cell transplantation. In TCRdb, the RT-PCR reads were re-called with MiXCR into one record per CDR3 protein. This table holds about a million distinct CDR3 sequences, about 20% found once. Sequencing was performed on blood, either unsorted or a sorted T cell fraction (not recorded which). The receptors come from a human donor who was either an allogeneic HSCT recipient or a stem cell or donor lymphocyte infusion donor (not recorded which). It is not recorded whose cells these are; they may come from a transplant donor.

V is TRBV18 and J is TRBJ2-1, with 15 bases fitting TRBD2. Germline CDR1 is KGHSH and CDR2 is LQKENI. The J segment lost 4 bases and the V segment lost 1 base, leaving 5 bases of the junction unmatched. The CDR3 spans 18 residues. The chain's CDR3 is CASSPQGLAGGPYNEQFF. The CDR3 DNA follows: TGTGCCAGCTCACCACAAGGACTAGCGGGAGGGCCATACAATGAGCAGTTCTTC.

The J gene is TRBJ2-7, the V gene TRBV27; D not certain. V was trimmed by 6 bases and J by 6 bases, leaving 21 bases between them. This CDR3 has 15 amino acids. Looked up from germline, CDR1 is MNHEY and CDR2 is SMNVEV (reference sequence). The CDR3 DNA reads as TGTGCCAGCAGCCGAGGAAGTTTCGGCGGCTCCGAGCAGTACTTC. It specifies CASSRGSFGGSEQYF.

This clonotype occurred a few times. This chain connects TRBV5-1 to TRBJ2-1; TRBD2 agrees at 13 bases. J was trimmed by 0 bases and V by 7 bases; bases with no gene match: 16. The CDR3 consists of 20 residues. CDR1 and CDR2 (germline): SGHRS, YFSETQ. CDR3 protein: CASSLWVAGTSGTSYNEQFF. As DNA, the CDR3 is TGCGCCAGCTCACTCTGGGTAGCCGGGACTAGCGGGACCTCCTACAATGAGCAGTTCTTC.

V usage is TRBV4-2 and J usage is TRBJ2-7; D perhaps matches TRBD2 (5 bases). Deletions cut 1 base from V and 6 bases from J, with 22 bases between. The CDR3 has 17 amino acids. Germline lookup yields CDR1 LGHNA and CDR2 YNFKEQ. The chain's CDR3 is CASSQASSGLAGFEQYF. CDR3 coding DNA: TGTGCCAGCAGCCAAGCTTCAAGTGGCCTAGCTGGTTTCGAGCAGTACTTC.

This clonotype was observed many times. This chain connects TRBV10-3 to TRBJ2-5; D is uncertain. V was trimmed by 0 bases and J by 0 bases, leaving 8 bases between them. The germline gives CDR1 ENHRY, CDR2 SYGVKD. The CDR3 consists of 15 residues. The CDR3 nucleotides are TGTGCCATCAGTGAGTCCCCTCGGGACCAAGAGACCCAGTACTTC. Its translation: CAISESPRDQETQYF.

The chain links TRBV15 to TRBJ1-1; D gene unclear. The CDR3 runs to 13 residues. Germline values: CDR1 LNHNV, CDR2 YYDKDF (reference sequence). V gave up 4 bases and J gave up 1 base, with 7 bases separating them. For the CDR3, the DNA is TGTGCCACCAGCAACCGTCCGAACACTGAAGCTTTCTTT. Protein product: CATSNRPNTEAFF. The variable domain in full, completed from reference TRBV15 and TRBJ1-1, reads DAMVIQNPRYQVTQFGKPVTLSCSQTLNHNVMYWYQQKSSQAPKLLFHYYDKDFNNEADTPDNFQSRRPNTSFCFLDIRSPGLGDTAMYLCATSNRPNTEAFFGQGTRLTVV.

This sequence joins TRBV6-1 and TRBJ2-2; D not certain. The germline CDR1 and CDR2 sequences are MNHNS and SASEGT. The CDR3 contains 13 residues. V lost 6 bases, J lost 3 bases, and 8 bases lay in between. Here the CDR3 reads CASRPGYTGELFF. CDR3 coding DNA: TGTGCCAGCAGGCCGGGTTACACCGGGGAGCTGTTTTTT.

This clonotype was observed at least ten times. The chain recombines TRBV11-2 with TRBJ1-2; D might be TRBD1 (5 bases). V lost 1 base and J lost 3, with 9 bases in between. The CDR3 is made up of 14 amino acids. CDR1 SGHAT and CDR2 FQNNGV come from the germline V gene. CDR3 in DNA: TGTGCCAGCAGCTTAGGTCAGGGTCACTATGGCTACACCTTC. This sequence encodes CASSLGQGHYGYTF.

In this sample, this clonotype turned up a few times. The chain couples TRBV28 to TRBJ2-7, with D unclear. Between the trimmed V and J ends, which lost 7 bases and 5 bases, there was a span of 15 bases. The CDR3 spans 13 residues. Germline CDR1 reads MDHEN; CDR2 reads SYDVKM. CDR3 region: CASTFRVVHEQYF. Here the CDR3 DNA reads TGTGCCAGCACGTTCAGAGTGGTCCACGAGCAGTACTTC. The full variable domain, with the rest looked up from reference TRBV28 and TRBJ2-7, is DVKVTQSSRYLVKRTGEKVFLECVQDMDHENMFWYRQDPGLGLRLIYFSYDVKMKEKGDIPEGYSVSREKKERFSLILESASTNQTSMYLCASTFRVVHEQYFGPGTRLTVT.

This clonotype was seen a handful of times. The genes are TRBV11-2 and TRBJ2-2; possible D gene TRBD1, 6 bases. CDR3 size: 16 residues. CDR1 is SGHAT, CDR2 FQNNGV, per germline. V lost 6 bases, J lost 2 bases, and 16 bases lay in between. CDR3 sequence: CASRTPDSANTGELFF. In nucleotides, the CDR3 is TGTGCCAGCAGAACCCCGGACAGCGCTAACACCGGGGAGCTGTTTTTT.

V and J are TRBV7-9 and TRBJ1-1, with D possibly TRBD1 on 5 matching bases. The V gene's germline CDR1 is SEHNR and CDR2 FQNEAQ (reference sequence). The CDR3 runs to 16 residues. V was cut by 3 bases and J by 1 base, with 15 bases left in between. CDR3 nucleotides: TGTGCCAGCAGCTTCAGGGCAGTTGGCAGGAACACTGAAGCTTTCTTT. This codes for CASSFRAVGRNTEAFF.

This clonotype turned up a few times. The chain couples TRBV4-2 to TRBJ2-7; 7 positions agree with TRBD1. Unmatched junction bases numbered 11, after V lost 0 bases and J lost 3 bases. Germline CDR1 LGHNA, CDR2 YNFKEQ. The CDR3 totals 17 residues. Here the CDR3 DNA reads TGTGCCAGCAGCCAAGAAATACAGGGGAATTTTAACTACGAGCAGTACTTC. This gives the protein CASSQEIQGNFNYEQYF.

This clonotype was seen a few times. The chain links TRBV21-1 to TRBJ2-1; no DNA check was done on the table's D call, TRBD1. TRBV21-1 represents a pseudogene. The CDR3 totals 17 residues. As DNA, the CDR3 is TGTGCCAGCAGCAAAATCAAGACAGAGACCCCCTACAATGAGCAGTTCTTC. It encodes CASSKIKTETPYNEQFF.

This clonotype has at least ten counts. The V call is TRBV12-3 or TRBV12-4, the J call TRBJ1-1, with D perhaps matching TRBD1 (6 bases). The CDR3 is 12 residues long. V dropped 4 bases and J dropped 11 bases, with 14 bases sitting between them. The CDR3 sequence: CASSSKGHRAFF. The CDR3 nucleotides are TGTGCCAGCAGTTCAAAGGGACATCGGGCTTTCTTT.

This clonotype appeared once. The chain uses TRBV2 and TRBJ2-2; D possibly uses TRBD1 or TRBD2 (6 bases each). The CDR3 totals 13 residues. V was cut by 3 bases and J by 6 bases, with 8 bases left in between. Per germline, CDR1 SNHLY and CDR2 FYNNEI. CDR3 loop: CASSDGGAGELFF. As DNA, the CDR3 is TGTGCCAGCAGTGACGGGGGCGCCGGGGAGCTGTTTTTT.